The subject of this entry is one T cell receptor beta chain. Its cognate antigen has yet to be identified. The junction differs from germline at one of its ends, possibly a read error. This record comes from a study of T-cell memory formation after mild COVID-19 (dated by TCRdb to about 2021). A note on the overall study: TCR sequence clusters from the two donors were largely donor specific. T-cell clones expanding and contracting after mild COVID-19 in two donors were tracked by longitudinal TCRalpha and TCRbeta repertoire sequencing. Two young, previously healthy adult volunteers made up the cohort, one male and one female.

TCRdb lists the instrument as Illumina NovaSeq 6000. TCRalpha and TCRbeta cDNA libraries were built by 5'RACE with constant-segment primers, adding sample barcodes and unique molecular identifiers. Trizol reagent was used to extract RNA from every sample. Libraries were amplified in two PCR steps, with a second sample barcode and Illumina TruSeq adapters added in the second step. Sequencing of the libraries was done on an Illumina NovaSeq, producing 2 x 150 bp paired-end reads. As for how the authors treated the data: Reads were demultiplexed and collapsed into UMI-guided consensus sequences with migec v1.2.7. Using mixcr v2.1.11, the UMI consensuses were aligned to TRA and TRB V and J templates and assembled into clonotypes. Expanded or contracted clonotypes were those called significant by both edgeR and NoisET, with noise models trained on biological replicates. For edgeR calls, the thresholds were a false discovery rate-adjusted p below 0.01 and a log2 fold-change of 1. PCA with hierarchical clustering of max-normalized trajectories of the 1000 most abundant clonotypes was used as exploratory dynamics analysis. Separately sequenced CD4+ and CD8+ repertoires were used to assign the CD4 or CD8 phenotype of responding clones. TCRdb reprocessing: public reads trimmed at Q25 with fastp, clones called with MiXCR, in-frame beta chains kept. Identical CDR3 proteins give one entry, which carries the most common genes and DNA. The V and J calls and clone size are TCRdb's, not the authors'. The sample table lists 250,000 to 350,000 distinct CDR3 sequences, 15% to 20% of them with a count of one. Together, the top ten hold about a fifth of the sample.

PBMCs were isolated by Ficoll-Paque density gradient centrifugation. The germline V gene gives CDR1 as SNHLY and CDR2 as FYNNEI. The CDR3, from cysteine to phenylalanine, totals 16 residues. Just the 48-base CDR3 DNA is kept, in frame starting at base 1. Results the study describes overall, beyond this receptor: The second-wave clones that peaked on day 37 were not confirmed to be SARS-CoV-2 specific. From day 15 to 85, contracting clones showed balanced CD4/CD8 phenotypes, whereas a second wave of clones that expanded from day 15 to 37 leaned towards CD4+. Some responding clones were detected in pre-infection memory, suggesting pre-existing cross-reactive memory T cells joined the SARS-CoV-2 response. Only two mild cases were covered by the study, and larger cohorts that include severe cases with pre-infection samples were considered necessary. Contracting CD4+ clones were found mainly in CM and EM memory subsets, while CD8+ clones were enriched in EMRA.

The origin of this receptor is a man younger than 35 who had mild COVID-19 (a few samples of this study predate the infection). The sample titles of this study are shuffled in the database, so cell type and time point are left out; the donor was told from shared clones. The source material was PBMCs or a T cell subset sorted from them (not recorded which). The sequence links TRBV2 to TRBJ2-2; the D gene cannot be resolved reliably. The DNA sequence is TGTGACAGCACAGTGAGCCCGGACGCGAACACCGGGGAGCTGTTTTTT. This translates into CDSTVSPDANTGELFF. The CDR3 plus the reference TRBV2 and TRBJ2-2 genes for the other parts give the full variable domain: EPEVTQTPSHQVTQMGQEVILRCVPISNHLYFYWYRQILGQKVEFLVSFYNNEISEKSEIFDDQFSVERPDGSNFTLKIRSTKLEDSAMYFCDSTVSPDANTGELFFGEGSRLTVL.